This is a list of T cell receptor beta chains from one sample in a study of CD8 T cells in ankylosing spondylitis. TCRdb called the 5' RACE reads again in MiXCR, with one record for every CDR3 protein. Counted here are roughly 180,000 distinct CDR3 sequences, under 15% occurring once; the ten biggest clones make up approximately 9.9%. The sample consisted of blood, either unsorted or a sorted T cell fraction (not recorded which). These receptors were obtained from a female donor with ankylosing spondylitis or in good health (not recorded which). Both conserved end residues are part of each CDR3. A D gene is named only where the DNA matches it firmly. Rows may omit the clone size; those that give it use once, few, many or a size class.

>TRBV5-1|.|TRBJ2-1|many
CASSLLVGDEQFF
TGCGCCAGCAGCCTGCTCGTAGGCGATGAGCAGTTCTTC
>TRBV18|TRBD1|TRBJ1-5|.
CASSLVGTGDHQPQHF
TGTGCCAGCTCACTCGTTGGGACAGGGGATCATCAGCCCCAGCATTTT
>TRBV27|TRBD1|TRBJ2-2|many
CASSSGTGTGELFF
TGTGCCAGCAGTTCCGGGACAGGGACCGGGGAGCTGTTTTTT
>TRBV6-1|.|TRBJ1-6|many
CASRAGTWDSPLHF
TGTGCCAGCAGAGCCGGGACATGGGATTCACCCCTCCACTTT
>TRBV12-3/TRBV12-4|.|TRBJ2-5|many
CASKLGTAGSETQYF
TGTGCCAGCAAACTCGGGACAGCGGGCTCGGAGACCCAGTACTTC
>TRBV28|.|TRBJ2-2|many
CASSLAKTYTGELFF
TGTGCCTCCTCCCTGGCCAAGACTTACACCGGGGAGCTGTTTTTT
>TRBV5-1|TRBD2|TRBJ2-7|few
CASSWTGLADSYEQYF
TGCGCCAGCAGCTGGACGGGACTAGCGGACTCCTACGAGCAGTACTTC
>TRBV5-1|.|TRBJ1-5|many
CASSPTGPAQPQHF
TGCGCCAGCAGCCCGACAGGCCCCGCTCAGCCCCAGCATTTT
>TRBV7-8|.|TRBJ2-7|.
CASSFTGAIEQYF
TGTGCCAGCAGCTTTACGGGAGCGATAGAGCAGTACTTC
>TRBV25-1|.|TRBJ1-2|many
CASSEWGTNSNYGYTF
TGTGCCAGCAGTGAATGGGGGACAAATTCTAACTATGGCTACACCTTC
>TRBV18|.|TRBJ1-1|.
CASSPPGQGMESIF
TGTGCCAGCTCACCTCCGGGACAAGGGATGGAATCTATCTTT
>TRBV4-2|TRBD2|TRBJ2-7|many
CASSPTSEYSYEQYF
TGTGCCAGCAGCCCCACTAGCGAATACTCCTACGAGCAGTACTTC
>TRBV20-1|.|TRBJ1-2|.
CSARDTPANYGYTF
TGCAGTGCTAGAGATACCCCTGCTAACTATGGCTACACCTTC
>TRBV7-3|.|TRBJ2-7|.
CANSSPGTPNEQYF
TGTGCCAACAGCTCACCGGGGACACCGAACGAGCAGTACTTC
>TRBV7-2|.|TRBJ2-1|.
CASSLAINEQFF
TGTGCCAGCAGCTTAGCGATCAATGAGCAGTTCTTC
>TRBV5-1|.|TRBJ2-1|many
CASSLKGPLYNEQFF
TGCGCCAGCAGCCTAAAGGGCCCGTTATACAATGAGCAGTTCTTC
>TRBV9|.|TRBJ2-3|many
CASSVVGDGATDTQYF
TGTGCCAGCAGCGTAGTCGGGGACGGAGCCACAGATACGCAGTATTTT
>TRBV9|TRBD1|TRBJ2-3|many
CASSAGQGIADTQYF
TGTGCCAGCAGCGCCGGACAGGGGATCGCAGATACGCAGTATTTT
>TRBV11-3|TRBD2|TRBJ2-4|.
CASSLDRLAPRNIQYF
TGTGCCAGCAGCTTAGACCGACTAGCCCCGAGAAACATTCAGTACTTC
>TRBV15|.|TRBJ1-5|.
CATSRGGEGQPQHF
TGTGCCACCAGCAGAGGGGGGGAAGGACAGCCCCAGCATTTT
>TRBV5-1|TRBD2|TRBJ2-3|many
CASSLVAGGTTDTQYF
TGCGCCAGCAGCTTAGTAGCGGGAGGGACGACAGATACGCAGTATTTT
>TRBV4-3|TRBD2|TRBJ2-1|few
CASSLWRGAHEQFF
TGCGCCAGCAGCCTTTGGCGGGGGGCGCATGAGCAGTTCTTC
>TRBV12-3/TRBV12-4|.|TRBJ1-5|many
CASSFWDTVKYSNQPQHF
TGTGCCAGCAGTTTTTGGGACACTGTAAAATATAGCAATCAGCCCCAGCATTTT
>TRBV29-1|.|TRBJ2-7|many
CSVVSRLASYEQYF
TGCAGCGTTGTTTCTCGGCTAGCCTCCTACGAGCAGTACTTC
>TRBV13|.|TRBJ1-5|.
CASSLRRRGGEDQPQHF
TGTGCCAGCAGCTTAAGGCGAAGAGGAGGGGAGGATCAGCCCCAGCATTTT
>TRBV28|.|TRBJ2-2|many
CASSPVGDAGELFF
TGTGCCAGCAGTCCCGTGGGGGACGCCGGGGAGCTGTTTTTT
>TRBV5-1|.|TRBJ2-3|many
CASSTRPTVGADTQYF
TGCGCCAGCAGCACCCGCCCGACAGTCGGGGCAGATACGCAGTATTTT
>TRBV12-3/TRBV12-4|TRBD2|TRBJ2-1|.
CASSTGTSGGANEQFF
TGTGCCAGCAGCACTGGGACTAGCGGGGGGGCCAATGAGCAGTTCTTC
>TRBV6-1|TRBD2|TRBJ2-1|many
CASKAGVYNEQFF
TGTGCCAGCAAAGCGGGAGTGTACAATGAGCAGTTCTTC
>TRBV4-2|.|TRBJ2-5|few
CASSVRGSASETQYF
TGTGCCAGCAGCGTCCGGGGCTCGGCGTCGGAGACCCAGTACTTC
>TRBV12-3/TRBV12-4|.|TRBJ2-7|many
CASMTNYEQYF
TGTGCCAGCATGACCAACTACGAGCAGTACTTC
>TRBV24-1|TRBD2|TRBJ2-1|many
CATSDPNPSGTSGYNEQFF
TGTGCCACCAGTGATCCTAACCCTTCCGGGACTAGCGGATACAATGAGCAGTTCTTC
>TRBV7-2|.|TRBJ2-3|.
CASSLRGADTDTQYF
TGTGCCAGCAGCTTAAGAGGGGCGGACACAGATACGCAGTATTTT
>TRBV19|TRBD1|TRBJ1-5|few
CASGQGDQPQHF
TGTGCCAGTGGACAGGGTGATCAGCCCCAGCATTTT
>TRBV6-5|.|TRBJ1-1|many
CASSYSRVGYTEAFF
TGTGCCAGCAGTTACAGCCGGGTGGGGTATACTGAAGCTTTCTTT
>TRBV4-2|TRBD2|TRBJ2-1|many
CASSQDRRGVAGDNEQFF
TGTGCCAGCAGCCAAGATAGGAGAGGAGTAGCGGGGGACAATGAGCAGTTCTTC
>TRBV7-9|.|TRBJ1-2|few
CASSTRHPGADYGYTF
TGTGCCAGCAGCACGCGACATCCTGGGGCCGACTATGGCTACACCTTC
>TRBV5-1|.|TRBJ2-3|many
CASSLEPAPLSTDTQYF
TGCGCCAGCAGCTTGGAACCCGCACCACTCAGCACAGATACGCAGTATTTT
>TRBV19|.|TRBJ1-2|.
CASSIERTINYGYTF
TGTGCCAGTAGTATAGAACGGACTATTAACTATGGCTACACCTTC
>TRBV27|.|TRBJ2-7|many
CASARRNDYEQYF
TGTGCCAGCGCCCGGAGGAACGACTACGAGCAGTACTTC
>TRBV7-2|.|TRBJ2-6|.
CASSLMGYSGANVLTF
TGTGCCAGCAGCTTAATGGGGTACTCTGGGGCCAACGTCCTGACTTTC
>TRBV12-3/TRBV12-4|.|TRBJ2-1|.
CASRGDSSYNEQFF
TGTGCCAGCCGAGGGGATAGCTCCTACAATGAGCAGTTCTTC
>TRBV20-1|TRBD1|TRBJ2-7|few
CSAHSGTGPTYEQYF
TGCAGTGCCCACTCCGGGACAGGCCCTACCTACGAGCAGTACTTC
>TRBV7-2|.|TRBJ2-5|many
CASSFLSGKLQETQYF
TGTGCCAGCAGCTTCTTATCAGGGAAGCTTCAAGAGACCCAGTACTTC
>TRBV27|TRBD2|TRBJ2-3|few
CASSLYSGSTDTQYF
TGTGCCAGCAGTTTGTATAGCGGGAGCACAGATACGCAGTATTTT
>TRBV5-5|.|TRBJ1-3|.
CASSLSLSSGNTIYF
TGTGCCAGCAGCTTGAGCCTAAGCTCTGGAAACACCATATATTTT
>TRBV3-1|TRBD1|TRBJ1-2|many
CASSSPGQQDGYTF
TGTGCCAGCAGCTCACCGGGACAGCAAGATGGCTACACCTTC
>TRBV12-3/TRBV12-4|TRBD2|TRBJ2-4|many
CASSPDLQREGLYAKNIQYF
TGTGCCAGCAGTCCCGACCTCCAGCGGGAGGGCCTATACGCCAAAAACATTCAGTACTTC
>TRBV5-4|TRBD2|TRBJ2-1|few
CASSLRLAGNEQFF
TGTGCCAGCAGCTTGAGACTAGCGGGAAATGAGCAGTTCTTC
>TRBV10-3|.|TRBJ2-2|many
CAIGRESNTGELFF
TGTGCCATCGGCCGGGAATCAAACACCGGGGAGCTGTTTTTT
>TRBV5-1|.|TRBJ1-1|.
CASTPGMSGTEAFF
TGCGCCAGCACGCCAGGTATGTCTGGGACTGAAGCTTTCTTT
>TRBV28|TRBD2|TRBJ2-1|many
CATLGTSGRAGYNEQFF
TGTGCCACCCTGGGGACTAGCGGGAGGGCCGGCTACAATGAGCAGTTCTTC
>TRBV12-3/TRBV12-4|TRBD1|TRBJ2-5|many
CASSLGQPGETQYF
TGTGCCAGCAGTTTGGGACAGCCGGGGGAGACCCAGTACTTC
>TRBV6-2/TRBV6-3|TRBD2|TRBJ2-7|.
CASSRLRPGLAGGTEEQYF
TGTGCCAGCAGTCGCCTGCGCCCGGGACTAGCGGGAGGAACTGAGGAGCAGTACTTC
>TRBV6-2/TRBV6-3|.|TRBJ1-1|many
CASKRGSEAFF
TGTGCCAGCAAGCGGGGTTCTGAAGCTTTCTTT
>TRBV20-1|.|TRBJ1-1|many
CSASGETEAFF
TGCAGTGCTAGTGGGGAAACTGAAGCTTTCTTT
>TRBV12-3/TRBV12-4|.|TRBJ1-1|.
CASSPIRGGNTEAFF
TGTGCCAGCAGTCCCATCAGAGGGGGGAACACTGAAGCTTTCTTT